The 11 T cell receptor beta chains below come from one sample, sequenced in a study of T-cell memory formation after mild COVID-19. TCRdb fed the 5' RACE reads into MiXCR, producing one record per CDR3 protein. The data contain about 290,000 distinct CDR3 sequences, more than 15% of them singletons. Input material: PBMCs or a T cell subset sorted from them (not recorded which). These receptors originate from a man in his late teens or twenties who had mild COVID-19 (a few samples of this study predate the infection). Cell type and time point are not known.

The chain couples TRBV29-1 to TRBJ1-1; D is ambiguous. The CDR3 runs to 9 residues. Per the germline V gene, CDR1 is SQVTM and CDR2 is ANQGSEA. V dropped 4 bases and J dropped 6 bases, with 3 bases sitting between them. CDR3 sequence: CSVGPEAFF. As DNA, the CDR3 is TGCAGCGTTGGGCCTGAAGCTTTCTTT.

The genes are TRBV11-1 and TRBJ2-5, with D possibly TRBD1 on 6 matching bases. Germline CDR1 and CDR2: SGHAT and FQDESV (reference sequence). The CDR3 consists of 13 residues. With 4 bases removed from V and 2 bases from J, the gap between germline ends came to 8 bases. The CDR3 DNA follows: TGTGCCAGCAGCTACAGGGTTCAAGAGACCCAGTACTTC. Protein sequence: CASSYRVQETQYF.

This clonotype was observed a few times. This chain uses TRBV5-1 with TRBJ1-4; no clear D gene. This CDR3 has 15 residues. Germline values: CDR1 SGHRS, CDR2 YFSETQ. The V and J ends lost 4 bases and 4 bases respectively, with 14 bases between them. The CDR3 nucleotides read TGCGCCAGCAGCCCGGGCACGGGAAGTAATGAAAAACTGTTTTTT. This sequence encodes CASSPGTGSNEKLFF.

The V and J genes are TRBV5-1 and TRBJ1-2; D is unresolved. The CDR3 runs 14 residues. CDR1 SGHRS and CDR2 YFSETQ come from the germline V gene. Trimming pared 4 bases from V and 7 bases from J, leaving 17 bases between. The DNA for the CDR3 is TGCGCCAGCAGCGACCAAAGGGCGGCGAGTGGCTACACCTTC. Protein: CASSDQRAASGYTF.

The chain joins TRBV11-2 to TRBJ1-2, with D tentatively TRBD1 (6 bases). This CDR3 contains 16 residues. Between the trimmed V and J ends, which lost 0 bases and 3 bases, there was a span of 14 bases. Looked up from germline, CDR1 is SGHAT and CDR2 is FQNNGV. The CDR3 reads CASSLDPTGRDYGYTF. The CDR3 bases are TGTGCCAGCAGCTTAGATCCCACAGGGAGGGACTATGGCTACACCTTC.

The CDR3 nucleotides read TGCAGTGCTAGAATGACTAGCGGGGAGGTGACCCAGTACTTC. Encoded protein: CSARMTSGEVTQYF. This chain links TRBV20-1 with TRBJ2-5; TRBD2 matches at 11 bases. This CDR3 has 14 residues. After removal of 2 bases from V and 7 bases from J, the junction contained 6 bases not matched to a gene. CDR1 DFQATT and CDR2 SNEGSKA come from the germline V gene (reference sequence).

There are many counts of this clonotype. The chain combines TRBV5-1 with TRBJ2-5; perhaps TRBD2 as D (6 bases). The ends were cut back, 5 bases at V and 5 bases at J, with 13 bases in the middle. The CDR3 is made up of 13 amino acids. Germline lookup yields CDR1 SGHRS and CDR2 YFSETQ. The CDR3 here is CASSEIGGETQYF. In DNA form, the CDR3 reads TGCGCCAGCAGTGAAATTGGAGGGGAGACCCAGTACTTC. The whole variable domain, remainder taken from reference TRBV5-1 and TRBJ2-5, is KAGVTQTPRYLIKTRGQQVTLSCSPISGHRSVSWYQQTPGQGLQFLFEYFSETQRNKGNFPGRFSGRQFSNSRSEMNVSTLELGDSALYLCASSEIGGETQYFGPGTRLLVL.

This clonotype was seen at least ten times. This chain links TRBV4-1 with TRBJ2-1; weak D call: TRBD2 (5 bases). Germline V CDR1 and CDR2: MGHRA, YSYEKL. The CDR3 contains 15 residues. V was clipped by 0 bases and J by 8 bases, with 14 bases between them. The CDR3, as DNA: TGCGCCAGCAGCCAAGAGCGACGGGGAGTCGATGAGCAGTTCTTC. It specifies CASSQERRGVDEQFF.

This clonotype was detected a few times. The rearrangement joins TRBV7-3 to TRBJ2-7; D is perhaps TRBD1 (5 bases). The CDR3 spans 15 residues. With 0 bases removed from V and 4 bases from J, the gap between germline ends came to 13 bases. Germline V gene sequence: CDR1 SGHTA, CDR2 FQGTGA. CDR3 nucleotides: TGTGCCAGCAGCTTAACGGGAACAGGCCTTTACGAGCAGTACTTC. Protein sequence: CASSLTGTGLYEQYF.

This clonotype was picked up a small number of times. This chain links TRBV2 with TRBJ2-5, with D possibly TRBD1 on 5 matching bases. The CDR3 covers 16 residues. V shed 0 bases and J shed 1 base, with 12 bases lying between them. Germline CDR1 is SNHLY and CDR2 is FYNNEI. The CDR3 bases are TGTGCCAGCAGTGAAGCTGGTCAGGGCCCCCAAGAGACCCAGTACTTC. It codes for CASSEAGQGPQETQYF.

Only a few counts were recorded for this clonotype. V usage is TRBV7-3 and J usage is TRBJ2-3; 8 nucleotides line up with TRBD2. The CDR3 sequence is 16 residues long. Germline V gene lookup returns CDR1 SGHTA and CDR2 FQGTGA. The V and J ends lost 1 base and 3 bases, in that order; junction bases with no gene match: 6. CDR3 amino acids: CASSLIRGGRTDTQYF. In nucleotides, the CDR3 is TGTGCCAGCAGCTTAATTCGGGGGGGCCGGACAGATACGCAGTATTTT.